The rows below give T cell receptor beta chains drawn from one sample of a study of cytotoxic CD8 clonotypes in ibrutinib-treated CLL. Assay used: immunoSEQ multiplex PCR; TCRdb lists only in-frame clones, some missing. The sample holds roughly 63,000 clones; less than 75% are singletons and the top ten take approximately 15%. The starting material was PBMCs, obtained after 12 months of ibrutinib treatment. These TCRs come from a human donor with chronic lymphocytic leukemia. Both conserved end residues are part of each CDR3. Fields, in order: clone size, V gene, D gene, J gene, CDR3 protein, CDR3 DNA. A D gene is named only where the DNA matches it firmly. Not all rows give a size; the values are once, few, many and, for expanded clones, a class.

NA	TRBV6-6	TRBD1	TRBJ1-2	CASSYSNPGGMFGYTF	TGTGCCAGCAGTTACTCGAATCCAGGGGGCATGTTTGGCTACACCTTC
once	TRBV18	NA	TRBJ1-1	CASSPNLAGTEAFF	TGTGCCAGCTCACCAAACCTGGCAGGCACTGAAGCTTTCTTT
few	TRBV7-2	NA	TRBJ2-7	CASSLEKGGYEQYF	TGTGCCAGCAGCCTGGAGAAGGGCGGCTACGAGCAGTACTTC
few	TRBV23-1	NA	TRBJ1-4	CASTSPEKLFF	TGCGCCAGCACTTCGCCTGAAAAACTGTTTTTT
NA	TRBV5-1	NA	TRBJ2-1	CASSEQVAYNEQFF	TGCGCCAGCAGCGAGCAGGTCGCCTACAATGAGCAGTTCTTC
NA	TRBV19	TRBD2	TRBJ2-3	CASSMTSASTDTQYF	TGTGCCAGTAGTATGACTAGCGCCAGCACAGATACGCAGTATTTT
many	TRBV30	TRBD1	TRBJ2-4	CAWGTGGLAKNIQYF	TGTGCCTGGGGGACAGGGGGCTTAGCCAAAAACATTCAGTACTTC
NA	TRBV14	NA	TRBJ2-1	CASSQEQPVGNEQFF	TGTGCCAGCAGCCAAGAGCAGCCGGTTGGAAATGAGCAGTTCTTC
NA	TRBV7-9	NA	TRBJ2-3	CASSLQRGAEDTQYF	TGTGCCAGCAGCTTGCAACGGGGGGCGGAAGATACGCAGTATTTT
NA	TRBV6-5	NA	TRBJ1-5	CASRNQNQPQHF	TGTGCCAGCAGGAATCAAAATCAGCCCCAGCATTTT
NA	TRBV18	TRBD2	TRBJ2-2	CASSPSGLAGITGELFF	TGTGCCAGCTCACCAAGTGGACTAGCGGGCATAACCGGGGAGCTGTTTTTT
NA	TRBV7-9	NA	TRBJ1-2	CASSLAGLLLYGYTF	TGTGCCAGCAGCTTAGCAGGGCTCCTCCTCTATGGCTACACCTTC
many	TRBV28	NA	TRBJ2-7	CASSFSGPHYEQYF	TGTGCCAGCAGTTTTAGCGGTCCGCACTACGAGCAGTACTTC
many	TRBV2	NA	TRBJ2-5	CASRFSPWETQYF	TGTGCCAGCAGGTTCTCCCCCTGGGAGACCCAGTACTTC
NA	TRBV5-4	TRBD1	TRBJ1-2	CASSFSQGNYGYTF	TGTGCCAGCAGTTTTTCACAGGGGAACTATGGCTACACCTTC
NA	TRBV5-1	NA	TRBJ2-2	CASRLRPDRTGELFF	TGCGCCAGCAGATTACGACCCGACCGCACCGGGGAGCTGTTTTTT
NA	TRBV7-8	NA	TRBJ1-4	CASSSTGSTNEKLFF	TGTGCCAGCAGCTCAACAGGTTCAACTAATGAAAAACTGTTTTTT
few	TRBV18	NA	TRBJ2-7	CASSPNHDYEQYF	TGTGCCAGCTCACCTAATCATGATTACGAGCAGTACTTC
NA	TRBV10-3	NA	TRBJ1-2	CAITPQGFYGYTF	TGTGCCATCACTCCGCAGGGCTTCTATGGCTACACCTTC
NA	TRBV10-3	NA	TRBJ2-2	CAIRGSPGELFF	TGTGCCATCAGGGGGTCACCCGGGGAGCTGTTTTTT
NA	TRBV2	TRBD1	TRBJ2-5	CASSSEGWTGSKTQYF	TGTGCCAGCAGTTCTGAGGGCTGGACAGGGTCGAAGACCCAGTACTTC
NA	TRBV2	NA	TRBJ2-2	CASSEAPRNTGELFF	TGTGCCAGCAGTGAAGCGCCACGGAACACCGGGGAGCTGTTTTTT
NA	TRBV6-4	TRBD1	TRBJ1-2	CASSDFGQGGYTF	TGTGCCAGCAGTGACTTCGGACAGGGAGGCTACACCTTC
few	TRBV5-6	NA	TRBJ2-5	CASSWALPPQETQYF	TGTGCCAGCAGCTGGGCACTCCCGCCCCAAGAGACCCAGTACTTC
NA	TRBV18	TRBD1	TRBJ2-5	CASSPGTGGSQETQYF	TGTGCCAGCTCACCCGGGACAGGGGGGTCCCAAGAGACCCAGTACTTC
NA	TRBV7-6	TRBD2	TRBJ2-1	CASSGEGTSGGARSYNEQFF	TGTGCCAGCAGCGGAGAGGGGACTAGCGGGGGGGCCAGGTCCTACAATGAGCAGTTCTTC
NA	TRBV1	NA	TRBJ1-6	CTSSRYRGASSPLHF	TGCACCAGCAGCAGATACAGGGGCGCTAGCTCACCCCTCCACTTT
few	TRBV5-1	NA	TRBJ2-5	CASSLAVDPKTQYF	TGCGCCAGCAGCTTGGCGGTGGATCCGAAGACCCAGTACTTC
NA	TRBV28	NA	TRBJ1-2	CASSLSPLGYTF	TGTGCCAGCAGTTTATCCCCACTGGGCTACACCTTC
NA	TRBV6-5	NA	TRBJ1-6	CASTQSRGFVSPLHF	TGTGCCAGCACTCAATCCAGGGGCTTTGTCTCACCCCTCCACTTT
NA	TRBV6-6	TRBD2	TRBJ2-5	CASSPTSGRGETQYF	TGTGCCAGCAGTCCGACTAGCGGGAGAGGGGAGACCCAGTACTTC
many	TRBV5-6	NA	TRBJ2-1	CASSFLWGEYNEQFF	TGTGCCAGCAGCTTCTTGTGGGGGGAGTACAATGAGCAGTTCTTC
NA	TRBV6-6	NA	TRBJ1-1	CASSHTANTEAFF	TGTGCCAGCAGCCACACAGCGAACACTGAAGCTTTCTTT
NA	TRBV6-6	NA	TRBJ1-4	CASSRQSTNEKLFF	TGTGCCAGCAGCCGACAGTCAACTAATGAAAAACTGTTTTTT
many	TRBV10-3	NA	TRBJ1-2	CAISESRQYGYTF	TGTGCCATCAGTGAGTCGCGGCAATATGGCTACACCTTC
NA	TRBV7-7	NA	TRBJ2-1	CASSQGGDGKDNEQFF	TGTGCCAGCAGCCAGGGGGGGGACGGGAAGGACAATGAGCAGTTCTTC
NA	TRBV2	NA	TRBJ2-2	CASQSGAGELFF	TGTGCCAGCCAGTCTGGGGCCGGGGAGCTGTTTTTT
once	TRBV7-9	NA	TRBJ2-5	CASSSTRVVAQYF	TGTGCCAGCAGCTCCACCCGGGTGGTGGCCCAGTACTTC
NA	TRBV6-5	NA	TRBJ2-5	CASRRSYQETQYF	TGTGCCAGCAGGCGATCGTACCAAGAGACCCAGTACTTC
many	TRBV28	TRBD1	TRBJ1-2	CASSVTGGPSGGYTF	TGTGCCAGCAGTGTTACAGGGGGCCCTTCGGGGGGCTACACCTTC
once	TRBV4-1	NA	TRBJ1-5	CASSQDRVRQPQHF	TGCGCCAGCAGCCAAGACAGGGTCCGGCAGCCCCAGCATTTT
NA	TRBV10-2	TRBD1	TRBJ2-1	CASSELGTGRGNEQFF	TGCGCCAGCAGTGAACTGGGGACAGGGCGCGGCAATGAGCAGTTCTTC
NA	TRBV4-2	NA	TRBJ2-5	CASSQISPEGRETQYF	TGTGCCAGCAGCCAAATCAGCCCTGAGGGGAGAGAGACCCAGTACTTC
NA	TRBV29-1	NA	TRBJ2-1	CSVEDGLRNEQFF	TGCAGCGTTGAAGACGGACTAAGGAATGAGCAGTTCTTC
few	TRBV18	TRBD1	TRBJ2-6	CASSPGTGTGANVLTF	TGTGCCAGCTCACCCGGGACAGGGACTGGGGCCAACGTCCTGACTTTC
NA	TRBV5-8	TRBD1	TRBJ2-5	CASSAGQGYFQETQYF	TGTGCCAGCAGCGCAGGACAGGGTTATTTCCAAGAGACCCAGTACTTC